Below are 12 T cell receptor beta chains sequenced from a single sample in a study of cytomegalovirus exposure and HLA in healthy donors (dated by TCRdb to between 2016 and 2019). Library method: the immunoSEQ multiplex PCR assay. For the multiplex PCR, a mixture combining 60 forward primers for TCR Vbeta segments and 13 reverse primers for TCR Jbeta segments was used. Entries here come from immuneACCESS through TCRdb and include only in-frame sequences with V and J called. Some clones fail to appear in such tables; in the studies checked, an unresolved V gene covers under half of the shortfall, and the cause of the remainder is unknown. This sample has 100,000 to 150,000 clones in its table, and 60% to 85% of those were observed once. The ten largest clonotypes hold less than 2% of the sample. Sequenced sample: PBMCs. All receptors derive from a man in his fifties or sixties in good health and CMV-seronegative.

This clone has only a few counts. This chain connects TRBV7-2 to TRBJ1-3, with a tentative D call TRBD1 (5 bases). The V gene's germline CDR1 is SGHTA and CDR2 FQGNSA. V was clipped by 4 bases and J by 4 bases, with 17 bases between them. The CDR3 consists of 16 residues. CDR3 nucleotides: TGTGCCAGCAGCTCCACGTTGGGGACTGGGGGAAACACCATATATTTT. It encodes CASSSTLGTGGNTIYF.

The rearrangement links TRBV5-4 to TRBJ2-7; 9 bases agree with TRBD1. Trimming cost V 4 bases and J 6 bases; bases outside gene matches: 11. Germline V gene sequence: CDR1 SGHNT, CDR2 YYREEE (reference sequence). CDR3 length equals 15 residues. CDR3 region: CASSDRQGVDVEQYF. CDR3 DNA sequence: TGTGCCAGCAGCGACAGACAGGGGGTAGACGTCGAGCAGTACTTC.

The chain couples TRBV14 to TRBJ1-6; 7 positions match TRBD1. The junction had 6 bases not matched to a gene; V was cut back by 4 bases and J by 0 bases. The CDR3 loop spans 17 amino acids. CDR1 and CDR2 (germline): SGHDN, FVKESK. CDR3 nucleotide sequence: TGTGCCAGCAGCCGCCGGACAGGAAGCTCCTATAATTCACCCCTCCACTTT. This sequence encodes CASSRRTGSSYNSPLHF.

V is TRBV5-7 and J is TRBJ2-7; weak D call: TRBD2 (5 bases). TRBV5-7 is assigned to the ORF class and has an uncertain function. With 4 bases removed from V and 5 bases from J, the gap between germline ends came to 13 bases. This CDR3 region has 13 residues. CDR3 DNA: TGTGCCAGCAGCCCGTGGACCGGGAACGAGCAGTACTTC. Residues: CASSPWTGNEQYF.

CDR3 nucleotides: TGTGCCAGCAGTGAGGACAGGGCTAACACTGAAGCTTTCTTT. Protein sequence: CASSEDRANTEAFF. The rearrangement joins TRBV6-1 to TRBJ1-1, with 8 bases that match TRBD1. V shed 3 bases and J 2 bases; nucleotides not matched to a gene: 2. The CDR3 runs to 14 residues. Germline V gives CDR1 MNHNS, CDR2 SASEGT.

V is TRBV30 and J is TRBJ1-1; D is unresolved. The germline V and J ends were trimmed by 4 bases and 1 base, with 13 bases remaining between them. The germline gives CDR1 GTSNPN, CDR2 SVGIG (reference sequence). The length of the CDR3 is 14 residues. The CDR3: CAWTLDTSNTEAFF. CDR3 nucleotide sequence: TGTGCCTGGACCCTCGACACCTCGAACACTGAAGCTTTCTTT.

The chain couples TRBV9 to TRBJ2-7; D is perhaps TRBD1 (8 bases). The CDR3 totals 16 residues. The V gene's germline CDR1 is SGDLS and CDR2 YYNGEE. Trimming left V 4 bases short and J 6 bases short, with 23 bases between. CDR3 in amino acids: CASSPGGGTGLAEQYF. Here the CDR3 DNA reads TGTGCCAGCAGCCCAGGGGGGGGGACAGGCCTCGCCGAGCAGTACTTC.

V is TRBV5-6 and J is TRBJ1-3; no clear D gene. Trimming left V 1 base short and J 4 bases short, with 12 bases between. This CDR3 is 15 amino acids long. Germline V CDR1 and CDR2: SGHDT, YYEEEE. The CDR3 spells CASSLLGTVGNTIYF. The CDR3 nucleotides read TGTGCCAGCAGCTTGCTCGGTACGGTCGGAAACACCATATATTTT.

This rearrangement joins TRBV6-6 to TRBJ1-5, with TRBD1 matching over 9 bases. V trimming: 2 bases; J trimming: 4 bases; junction bases outside the gene matches: 0. Germline-derived CDR1 and CDR2 are MNHNY and SVGAGI (reference sequence). This CDR3 is 14 amino acids long. The DNA for the CDR3 is TGTGCCAGCAGTTACGGACAGGGGAATCAGCCCCAGCATTTT. Its protein product is CASSYGQGNQPQHF.

The V call is TRBV9, the J call TRBJ1-1; unclear D gene. The germline V and J ends were trimmed by 0 bases and 3 bases, with 9 bases remaining between them. Germline V lookup: CDR1 SGDLS, CDR2 YYNGEE. The CDR3 is 14 amino acids. CDR3 sequence: CASSVVGRDTEAFF. CDR3 bases: TGTGCCAGCAGCGTAGTCGGCCGGGACACTGAAGCTTTCTTT.

In its sample, this clone was seen once. The chain carries TRBV5-1 and TRBJ2-1; D remains unclear. The CDR3 contains 15 residues. V shed 1 base and J shed 0 bases, with 8 bases lying between them. CDR1 and CDR2 from the germline V gene are SGHRS and YFSETQ. CDR3 DNA: TGCGCCAGCAGCTTGTTCGAGGCCTCCTACAATGAGCAGTTCTTC. It translates to CASSLFEASYNEQFF.

This chain joins TRBV5-1 and TRBJ1-4; D call uncertain. Trimming cost V 5 bases and J 0 bases, with 11 bases left between them. CDR1 and CDR2 from the germline V gene are SGHRS and YFSETQ. The CDR3 runs 15 residues. CDR3 bases: TGCGCCAGCAGACAGAAGGTGTCAACTAATGAAAAACTGTTTTTT. As protein: CASRQKVSTNEKLFF.